The count of the clone carrying this T cell receptor beta chain is one. Its antigen remains unidentified. The entry originates in a study of T cell responses to AZD1222 COVID-19 vaccine. Overall study findings and caveats: Unmutated regions of variants are reportedly targeted by nearly half of spike-specific TCRs.

Per the germline V gene, CDR1 is SGDLS and CDR2 is YYNGEE. The CDR3 is 15 residues long. V lost 0 bases, J lost 6 bases, and 15 bases lay in between. TCRdb keeps only in-frame clones here, not all; method: immunoSEQ multiplex PCR. The data show about 120,000 clones, around 89% seen once. The receptor was isolated from an adult in good health. The V gene is TRBV9, the J gene TRBJ1-2; a possible D gene is TRBD1 (6 bases). This specimen consisted of peripheral blood, obtained on day 0 of AZD1222 vaccination. The CDR3 protein is CASSVERGGSDGYTF. The CDR3 coding sequence is TGTGCCAGCAGCGTAGAGAGGGGGGGGTCTGATGGCTACACCTTC.